A selection of T cell receptor beta chains follows, all from one sample in a study of neurological immune-mediated disorders. MiXCR, run by TCRdb on the 5' RACE reads, gives a single entry per CDR3 protein. The repertoire holds more than 30,000 distinct CDR3 sequences, 6.5% to 8.5% seen once, with approximately 5.4% in the top ten. Sequencing was done on a sample of CD4+ T cells from blood. These receptors all stem from a man aged 45 to 65 in good health. CDR3s include the opening cysteine and the closing phenylalanine or tryptophan. The D gene is left open where the match is weak. The size entry is marked missing in some rows and otherwise reads once, few, many or a size class.

v_call	clone_size	j_call	d_call	cdr3_nt	cdr3_aa
TRBV14	many	TRBJ2-2	TRBD2	TGTGCCAGCAGCCAAGTGCCACAAGCGGGAGGCACCGGGGAGCTGTTTTTT	CASSQVPQAGGTGELFF
TRBV10-3	many	TRBJ2-3	-	TGTGCCATCAGTGAGTCGACGGGGGCAGATACGCAGTATTTT	CAISESTGADTQYF
TRBV21-1	many	TRBJ2-5	-	TGTGCCAGCAGCAAAGCGCTTCGACCGCGGAGGGAGACCCAGTACTTC	CASSKALRPRRETQYF
TRBV28	many	TRBJ2-3	-	TGTGCCAGCAGTTCCCCGCCAGCTTCAGATACGCAGTATTTT	CASSSPPASDTQYF
TRBV20-1	many	TRBJ2-5	TRBD2	TGCAGTGCTAGAGATTCGAGGGGAGGGGAGACCCAGTACTTC	CSARDSRGGETQYF
TRBV20-1	-	TRBJ2-1	-	TGCAGTGCTGGAAATGCGGGACGGCCCCATGAGCAGTTCTTC	CSAGNAGRPHEQFF
TRBV5-1	many	TRBJ2-5	-	TGCGCCAGCAGCTTGGGACGGTCCGGTGAGACCCAGTACTTC	CASSLGRSGETQYF
TRBV29-1	many	TRBJ2-1	-	TGCAGCGTTGCAGGGATTGGTCATCTCTCCTACAATGAGCAGTTCTTC	CSVAGIGHLSYNEQFF
TRBV20-1	many	TRBJ2-1	TRBD2	TGCAGTGCTAACGACCGGGGGGGGTCCTACAATGAGCAGTTCTTC	CSANDRGGSYNEQFF
TRBV28	many	TRBJ2-1	TRBD1	TGTGCCACCAGAGGACAGGGCAACAATGAGCAGTTCTTC	CATRGQGNNEQFF
TRBV7-2	few	TRBJ1-3	-	TGTGCCAGCAGCTTAGATCTCATCCTCTCTGGAAACACCATATATTTT	CASSLDLILSGNTIYF
TRBV12-3/TRBV12-4	many	TRBJ2-7	TRBD2	TGTGCCAGCAGCACGCTGGGAGGGTCCGAGCAGTACTTC	CASSTLGGSEQYF
TRBV5-5	many	TRBJ1-6	-	TGTGCCAGCAGCTTGGTTCGTGGGGATTCACCCCTCCACTTT	CASSLVRGDSPLHF
TRBV4-3	many	TRBJ2-5	-	TGCGCCAGCAGCCTACAGGGTACCGAGACCCAGTACTTC	CASSLQGTETQYF
TRBV6-4	many	TRBJ1-1	-	TGTGCCAGCAATGTGATACAGGGAACTGAAGCTTTCTTT	CASNVIQGTEAFF
TRBV20-1	many	TRBJ2-7	TRBD1	TGCAGTGCTTTCCGGGACAGCTCCTACGAGCAGTACTTC	CSAFRDSSYEQYF
TRBV5-1	many	TRBJ2-1	TRBD1	TGCGCCAGCGGTGGGACAGGGTTCGGAAATGAGCAGTTCTTC	CASGGTGFGNEQFF
TRBV6-5	many	TRBJ1-2	-	TGTGCCAGCAGTTGGGGGGGGGGATCTGCTAACTATGGCTACACCTTC	CASSWGGGSANYGYTF
TRBV7-8	many	TRBJ1-5	-	TGTGCCAGCAGCTCCGTCCGGAGCAATCAGCCCCAGCATTTT	CASSSVRSNQPQHF
TRBV5-1	many	TRBJ2-1	-	TGCGCCAGCAGCCCCCTCGGGACCGACTACAATGAGCAGTTCTTC	CASSPLGTDYNEQFF
TRBV5-4	many	TRBJ2-1	-	TGTGCCAGCAGCGACGCAGTCACGGCGGGCAATGAGCAGTTCTTC	CASSDAVTAGNEQFF
TRBV5-4	-	TRBJ2-7	-	TGTGCCAGCAGCCCCGGAGACAGCTACGAGCAGTACTTC	CASSPGDSYEQYF
TRBV14	-	TRBJ2-7	TRBD2	TGTGCCAGCAGCAAAACCGCAGCGGGAGGGCCTGACGAGCAGTACTTC	CASSKTAAGGPDEQYF
TRBV2	-	TRBJ1-6	-	TGTGCCAGCAGTCTCAGGGTCTCGTGGTCACCCCTCCACTTT	CASSLRVSWSPLHF
TRBV29-1	many	TRBJ2-1	TRBD2	TGCAGCGTTGCTAGCGGGAGTTACAATGAGCAGTTCTTC	CSVASGSYNEQFF
TRBV20-1	many	TRBJ1-2	TRBD1	TGCAGTGCTAGAGATCAACAGGGGGCGATTTGGTATGGCTACACCTTC	CSARDQQGAIWYGYTF
TRBV4-2	-	TRBJ1-1	-	TGTGCCAGCAGCCGGCCTGAGAACACTGAAGCTTTCTTT	CASSRPENTEAFF
TRBV7-4	many	TRBJ2-5	-	TGTGCCAGCAGCTTAGAACAGGAGACCCAGTACTTC	CASSLEQETQYF
TRBV4-1	many	TRBJ2-1	-	TGCGCCAGCAGCCAAGATCGGAGGGGTACAGGGACCGATGAGCAGTTCTTC	CASSQDRRGTGTDEQFF
TRBV7-2	many	TRBJ1-1	-	TGTGCCAGCCATTACGGAGGGGCGATGAACACTGAAGCTTTCTTT	CASHYGGAMNTEAFF
TRBV28	many	TRBJ2-1	TRBD2	TGTGCCAGCAGTTCCCAGCGGGAGGGCCTGGATGAGCAGTTCTTC	CASSSQREGLDEQFF
TRBV5-1	many	TRBJ2-7	TRBD1	TGCGCCAGCAGCCATATTGTGGGACAGGGTTCCTACGAGCAGTACTTC	CASSHIVGQGSYEQYF
TRBV4-2	medium-sized	TRBJ2-3	-	TGTGCCAGCAGCCAAGAGCGGGGCCCCACAGATACGCAGTATTTT	CASSQERGPTDTQYF
TRBV5-6	many	TRBJ2-1	TRBD2	TGTGCCAGCGCCCCAGGGGGACTAGCGTGGAATGAGCAGTTCTTC	CASAPGGLAWNEQFF
TRBV5-1	many	TRBJ2-5	TRBD1	TGCGCCAGCAGCTTAGGGACAGCGGACGCTTGGGAGACCCAGTACTTC	CASSLGTADAWETQYF
TRBV11-2	many	TRBJ2-1	TRBD2	TGTGCCAGCAGCCCGGGACTAGCGGCTAGCTCCTACAATGAGCAGTTCTTC	CASSPGLAASSYNEQFF
TRBV6-6	many	TRBJ1-4	-	TGTGCCAGCAGACTTGGGCCGGAACTGTTTTTT	CASRLGPELFF
TRBV20-1	many	TRBJ1-4	TRBD1	TGCAGTGCCACCCAGACAGGGGGGGATGAAAAACTGTTTTTT	CSATQTGGDEKLFF
TRBV6-6	many	TRBJ2-1	-	TGTGCCAGCAGTTACTCGTATGGGTACAATGAGCAGTTCTTC	CASSYSYGYNEQFF
TRBV24-1	-	TRBJ2-3	-	TGTGCCACCAGTGGGGGGAAGACATCCACAGATACGCAGTATTTT	CATSGGKTSTDTQYF
TRBV18	many	TRBJ2-7	-	TGTGCCAGCTCACCAGAGGCCCACCGGGATTACGAGCAGTACTTC	CASSPEAHRDYEQYF
TRBV20-1	many	TRBJ2-3	-	TGCAGTGCTAGATCGGACGGTCCGCAGTATTTT	CSARSDGPQYF
TRBV5-1	many	TRBJ2-1	TRBD2	TGCGCCAGCAGCTTGACGCCAGCGGGAGGCTACAATGAGCAGTTCTTC	CASSLTPAGGYNEQFF
TRBV6-5	many	TRBJ2-7	-	TGTGCCAGCAGTTACGTCGGCAGGGCCTACGAGCAGTACTTC	CASSYVGRAYEQYF
TRBV20-1	-	TRBJ1-2	TRBD1	TGCAGTGCTAGAGATGCCAGGGGGCAATATGGCTACACCTTC	CSARDARGQYGYTF
TRBV4-2	many	TRBJ2-2	TRBD2	TGTGCCAGCAGCCCCTGGACTAGCGGGAGTTTCGGGGAGCTGTTTTTT	CASSPWTSGSFGELFF
TRBV7-2	many	TRBJ2-1	-	TGTGCCAGCAGCTTAGGGGTCTCGGCAGAGAAGCAGTTCTTC	CASSLGVSAEKQFF
TRBV4-1	many	TRBJ1-3	TRBD1	TGCGCCAGCAGCCAAGATGGAGGGACAGATGGAAACACCATATATTTT	CASSQDGGTDGNTIYF